The source of this T cell receptor beta chain is a study of response to subunit inactivated influenza vaccine. The sample holds a few counts of this clonotype. One entry per CDR3 protein, called by TCRdb with MiXCR from the RT-PCR reads. The sample holds hundreds of thousands of distinct CDR3 sequences, approximately 10% seen once. V dropped 6 bases and J dropped 8 bases, with 14 bases sitting between them. There are 13 residues in the CDR3. Germline CDR1 and CDR2: SEHNR and FQNEAQ (reference sequence). This specimen was PBMCs from blood, taken on the day of vaccination. The source is a man in his fifties who received an inactivated influenza vaccine. J is TRBJ2-1 and V is TRBV7-9; D not certain. The chain's CDR3 is CASSLLRAYEQFF. The CDR3 DNA follows: TGTGCCAGCAGTTTACTAAGGGCGTATGAGCAGTTCTTC. Full variable domain (outside the CDR3, taken from reference TRBV7-9 and TRBJ2-1): DTGVSQNPRHKITKRGQNVTFRCDPISEHNRLYWYRQTLGQGPEFLTYFQNEAQLEKSRLLSDRFSAERPKGSFSTLEIQRTEQGDSAMYLCASSLLRAYEQFFGPGTRLTVL.